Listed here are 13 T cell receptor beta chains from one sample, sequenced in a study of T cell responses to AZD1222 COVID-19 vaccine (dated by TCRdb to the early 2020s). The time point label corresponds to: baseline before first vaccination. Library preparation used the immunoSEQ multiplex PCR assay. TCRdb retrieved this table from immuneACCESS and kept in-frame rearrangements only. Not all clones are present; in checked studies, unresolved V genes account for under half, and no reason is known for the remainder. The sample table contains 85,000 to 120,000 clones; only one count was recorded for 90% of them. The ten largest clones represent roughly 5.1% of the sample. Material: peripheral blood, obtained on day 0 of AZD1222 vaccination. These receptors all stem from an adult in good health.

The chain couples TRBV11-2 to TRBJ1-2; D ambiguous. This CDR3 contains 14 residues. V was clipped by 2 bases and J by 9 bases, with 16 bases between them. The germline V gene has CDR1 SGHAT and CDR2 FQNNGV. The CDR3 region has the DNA TGTGCCAGCAGCTTACGGACCCCCCTGATAAGCTACACCTTC. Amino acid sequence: CASSLRTPLISYTF.

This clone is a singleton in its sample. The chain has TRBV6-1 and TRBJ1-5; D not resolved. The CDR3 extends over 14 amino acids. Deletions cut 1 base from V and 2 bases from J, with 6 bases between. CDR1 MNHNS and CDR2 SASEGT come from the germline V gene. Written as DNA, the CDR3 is TGTGCCAGCAGTGAAGGACGTGGCAATCAGCCCCAGCATTTT. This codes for CASSEGRGNQPQHF.

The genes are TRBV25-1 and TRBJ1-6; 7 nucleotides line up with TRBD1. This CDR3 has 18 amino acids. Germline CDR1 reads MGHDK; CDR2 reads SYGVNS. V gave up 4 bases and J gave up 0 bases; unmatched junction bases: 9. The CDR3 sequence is CASSAQGRRSSYNSPLHF. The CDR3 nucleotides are TGTGCCAGCAGTGCACAGGGGCGTAGGAGCTCCTATAATTCACCCCTCCACTTT.

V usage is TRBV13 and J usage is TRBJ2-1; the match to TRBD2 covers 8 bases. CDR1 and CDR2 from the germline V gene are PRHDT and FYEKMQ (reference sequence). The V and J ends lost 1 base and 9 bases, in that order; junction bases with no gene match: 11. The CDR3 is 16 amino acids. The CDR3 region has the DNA TGTGCCAGCAGCTTAGAGGGCCTCGGGGCGGGAGGTGAGCAGTTCTTC. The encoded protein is CASSLEGLGAGGEQFF.

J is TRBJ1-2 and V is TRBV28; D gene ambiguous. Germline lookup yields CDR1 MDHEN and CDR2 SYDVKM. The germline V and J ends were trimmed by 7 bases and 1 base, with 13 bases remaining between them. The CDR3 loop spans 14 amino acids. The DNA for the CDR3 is TGTGCCAGCACCCCAGAGACCTTTAACTATGGCTACACCTTC. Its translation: CASTPETFNYGYTF.

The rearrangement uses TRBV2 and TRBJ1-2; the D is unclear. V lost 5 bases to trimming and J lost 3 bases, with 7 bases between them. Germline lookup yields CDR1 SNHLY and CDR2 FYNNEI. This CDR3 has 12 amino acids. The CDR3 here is CASSQTDYGYTF. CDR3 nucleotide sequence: TGTGCCAGCAGTCAGACTGACTATGGCTACACCTTC.

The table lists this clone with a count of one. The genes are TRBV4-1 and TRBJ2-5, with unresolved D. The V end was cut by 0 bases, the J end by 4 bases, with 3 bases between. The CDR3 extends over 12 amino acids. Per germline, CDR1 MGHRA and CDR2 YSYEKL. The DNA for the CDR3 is TGCGCCAGCAGCCAAGAGGGAGAGACCCAGTACTTC. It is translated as CASSQEGETQYF.

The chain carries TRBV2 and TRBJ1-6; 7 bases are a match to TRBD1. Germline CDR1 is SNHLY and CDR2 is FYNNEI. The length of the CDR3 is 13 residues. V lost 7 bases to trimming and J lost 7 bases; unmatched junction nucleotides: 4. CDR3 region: CASNRDSNSPLHF. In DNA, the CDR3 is TGTGCCAGCAACCGGGACAGCAATTCACCCCTCCACTTT.

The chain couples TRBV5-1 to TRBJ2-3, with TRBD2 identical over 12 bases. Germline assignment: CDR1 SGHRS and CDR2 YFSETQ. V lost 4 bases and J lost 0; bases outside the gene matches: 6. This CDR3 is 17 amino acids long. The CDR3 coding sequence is TGCGCCAGCAGCATGACTAGCGGGAGAACTAGCACAGATACGCAGTATTTT. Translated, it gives CASSMTSGRTSTDTQYF.

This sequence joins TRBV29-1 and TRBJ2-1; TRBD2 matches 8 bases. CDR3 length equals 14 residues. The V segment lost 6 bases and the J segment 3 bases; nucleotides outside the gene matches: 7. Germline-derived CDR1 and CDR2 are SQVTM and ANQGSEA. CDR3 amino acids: CSVVTSGLYNEQFF. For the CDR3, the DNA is TGCAGCGTGGTAACTAGCGGACTCTACAATGAGCAGTTCTTC.

This CDR3 is CASSSSTGRYEQYF. CDR3 DNA: TGTGCCAGCAGCTCCTCGACAGGGAGGTACGAGCAGTACTTC. The J gene is TRBJ2-7, the V gene TRBV7-9; weak D call: TRBD1 (7 bases). Germline V gene lookup returns CDR1 SEHNR and CDR2 FQNEAQ (reference sequence). The V end was cut by 4 bases, the J end by 4 bases, with 14 bases between. The CDR3 extends over 14 amino acids. The entire variable domain, with the rest obtained from reference TRBV7-9 and TRBJ2-7, is as follows: DTGVSQNPRHKITKRGQNVTFRCDPISEHNRLYWYRQTLGQGPEFLTYFQNEAQLEKSRLLSDRFSAERPKGSFSTLEIQRTEQGDSAMYLCASSSSTGRYEQYFGPGTRLTVT.

CDR3 protein: CASSLDTNTEAFF. As DNA, the CDR3 is TGCGCCAGCAGCTTGGACACGAACACTGAAGCTTTCTTT. This chain joins TRBV5-1 and TRBJ1-1; D gene uncertain. This CDR3 region has 13 residues. Germline V CDR1 and CDR2: SGHRS, YFSETQ. The V end lost 0 bases, the J end lost 1 base, and 4 bases lay between the germline ends.

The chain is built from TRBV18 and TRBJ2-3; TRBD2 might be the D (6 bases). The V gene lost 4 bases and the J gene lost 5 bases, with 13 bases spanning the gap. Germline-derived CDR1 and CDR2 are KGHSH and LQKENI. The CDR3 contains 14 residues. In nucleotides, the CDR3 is TGTGCCAGCTCACAGGAGGGCCGGGGAGATACGCAGTATTTT. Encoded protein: CASSQEGRGDTQYF.